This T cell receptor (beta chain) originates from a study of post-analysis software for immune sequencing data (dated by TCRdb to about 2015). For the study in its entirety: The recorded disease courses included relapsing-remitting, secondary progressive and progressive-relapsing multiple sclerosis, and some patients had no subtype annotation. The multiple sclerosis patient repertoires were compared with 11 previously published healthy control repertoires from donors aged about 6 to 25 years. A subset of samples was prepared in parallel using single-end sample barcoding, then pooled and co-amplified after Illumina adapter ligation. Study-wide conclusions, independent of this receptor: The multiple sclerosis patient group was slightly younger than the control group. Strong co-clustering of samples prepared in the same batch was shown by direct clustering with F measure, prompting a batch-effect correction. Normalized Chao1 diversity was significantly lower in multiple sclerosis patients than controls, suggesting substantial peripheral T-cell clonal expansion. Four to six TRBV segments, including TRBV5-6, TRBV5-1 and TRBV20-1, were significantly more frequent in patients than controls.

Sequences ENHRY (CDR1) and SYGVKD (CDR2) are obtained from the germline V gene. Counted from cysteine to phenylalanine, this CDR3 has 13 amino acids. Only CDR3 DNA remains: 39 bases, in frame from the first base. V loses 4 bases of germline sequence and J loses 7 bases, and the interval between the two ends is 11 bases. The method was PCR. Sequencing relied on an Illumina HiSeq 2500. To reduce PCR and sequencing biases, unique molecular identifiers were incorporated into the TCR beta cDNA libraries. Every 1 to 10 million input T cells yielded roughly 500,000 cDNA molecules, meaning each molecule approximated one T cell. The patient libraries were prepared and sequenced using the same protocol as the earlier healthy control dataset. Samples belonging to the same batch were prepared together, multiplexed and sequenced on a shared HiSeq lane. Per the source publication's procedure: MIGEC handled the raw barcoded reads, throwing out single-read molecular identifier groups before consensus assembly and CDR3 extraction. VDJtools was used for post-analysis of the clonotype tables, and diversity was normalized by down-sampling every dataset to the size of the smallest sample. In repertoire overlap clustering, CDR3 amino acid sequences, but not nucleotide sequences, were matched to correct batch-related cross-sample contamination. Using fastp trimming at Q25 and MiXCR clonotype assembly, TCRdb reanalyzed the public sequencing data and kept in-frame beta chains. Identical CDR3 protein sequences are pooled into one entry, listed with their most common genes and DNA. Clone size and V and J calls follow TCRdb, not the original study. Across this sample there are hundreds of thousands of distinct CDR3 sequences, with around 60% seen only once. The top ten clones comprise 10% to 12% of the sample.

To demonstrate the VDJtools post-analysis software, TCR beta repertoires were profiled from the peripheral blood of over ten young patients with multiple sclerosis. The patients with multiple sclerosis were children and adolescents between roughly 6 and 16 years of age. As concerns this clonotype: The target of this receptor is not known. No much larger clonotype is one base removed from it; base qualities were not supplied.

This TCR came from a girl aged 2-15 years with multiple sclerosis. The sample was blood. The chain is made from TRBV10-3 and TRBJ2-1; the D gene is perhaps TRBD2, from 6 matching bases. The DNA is TGTGCCATCAGTGGGGGGGTCGGGAATGAGCAGTTCTTC. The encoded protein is CAISGGVGNEQFF.